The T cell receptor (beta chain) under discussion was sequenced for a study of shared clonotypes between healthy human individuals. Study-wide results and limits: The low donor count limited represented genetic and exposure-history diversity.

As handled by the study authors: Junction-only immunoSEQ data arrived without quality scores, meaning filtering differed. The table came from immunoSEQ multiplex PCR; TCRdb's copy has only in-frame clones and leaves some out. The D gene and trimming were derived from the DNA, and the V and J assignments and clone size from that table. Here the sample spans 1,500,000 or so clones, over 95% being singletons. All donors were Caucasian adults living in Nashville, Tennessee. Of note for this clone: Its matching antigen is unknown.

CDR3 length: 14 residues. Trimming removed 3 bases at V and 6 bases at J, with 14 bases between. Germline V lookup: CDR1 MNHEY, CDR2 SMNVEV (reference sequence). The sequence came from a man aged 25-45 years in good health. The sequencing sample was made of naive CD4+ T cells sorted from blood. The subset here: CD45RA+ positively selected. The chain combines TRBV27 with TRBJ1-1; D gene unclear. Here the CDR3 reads CASSLSNRGSEAFF. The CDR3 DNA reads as TGTGCCAGCAGTTTGTCCAACAGAGGATCTGAAGCTTTCTTT.